This T cell receptor (beta chain) was documented in a study of T cell clonotyping in hematopoietic cell transplantation (dated by TCRdb to the early 2020s). For the study in its entirety: Recipient samples taken before transplant were collected after cytoreduction. In the study, roughly 140 blood samples were gathered from 40 or so consecutive transplant recipients and their related donors. Recruitment of patients ran from September 2015 to early 2017, and follow-up continued until late 2020 or until death.

The time point label here, explained by the study, means: recipient sample about 28 days before transplant, after cytoreduction. Blood from recipients was drawn roughly 28 days before transplant, then again at days 30, 100 and 180 after transplant. Nuclei Lysis Solution was used to extract genomic DNA from fresh or cryopreserved unfractionated peripheral blood mononuclear cells. The immunoSEQ assay, a bias-controlled multiplex PCR with V- and J-specific primers, was used to amplify TCR beta CDR3 regions from genomic DNA. A proprietary barcode and Illumina adapter sequences were added to the CDR3 amplicons in a second PCR step. An Illumina MiSeq instrument was used to sequence the CDR3 libraries. Processing in the source paper ran as follows. Export and quality control were done with immunoSEQ Analyzer 3.0, while downstream analyses used R Bioconductor and Immunarch. Only productive rearrangements within the normalized downsampled data set were used in the calculation of repertoire metrics. In the normalized cohort, clonotypes with more than 5 templates were defined as pathologically expanded. The Inverse Simpson Index served as the measure of repertoire diversity. To capture all clonotypes, CMV-specificity analyses were performed on the non-normalized data set. Entries here come from immuneACCESS through TCRdb and include only in-frame sequences with V and J called. Some clones fail to appear in such tables; in the studies checked, an unresolved V gene covers under half of the shortfall, and the cause of the remainder is unknown. That table is the source of V, J and clone size, and D and trimming were worked out from the DNA. The sample has some 30,000 clones on record, 65% to 80% of them singletons. The ten largest clonotypes hold approximately 6.6% of the sample.

What the authors observed across the whole study: A decrease in recipient TCR diversity was observed after transplant, and a progressive increase in pathologically expanded clonotypes was seen from day 30 to day 180. The sample size was limited and the cells went unsorted, which meant the CD4 and CD8 repertoire contributions could not be told apart. Donor and pretransplant recipient Inverse Simpson Index values predicted broader posttransplant TCR repertoire diversity. Recipient repertoires showed only a small fraction of overlap with donor repertoires, and over 95% appeared de novo at the given depth.

Deletion took 8 bases off V and 2 bases off J, with a span of 12 bases between the germline ends. The CDR3, from cysteine to phenylalanine, totals 13 residues. Just CDR3 DNA is preserved here, 39 bases in frame from base 1. The germline V gene gives CDR1 as SNHLY and CDR2 as FYNNEI. Details on this clone: Its recognized antigen is unknown. No base qualities exist here, and no much larger clone lies one base off it.

The rearranged chain carries TRBV2 and TRBJ2-5, with no D gene named confidently. The TCR originated in a woman in her thirties with chronic myeloid leukemia. Some clones in this sample may be carry-over from other donors' samples. Sequenced here: peripheral blood mononuclear cells, sampled before stem cell transplant. The CDR3 is CASCRSVQETQYF. The nucleotides read TGTGCCAGCTGCAGGTCCGTGCAAGAGACCCAGTACTTC.